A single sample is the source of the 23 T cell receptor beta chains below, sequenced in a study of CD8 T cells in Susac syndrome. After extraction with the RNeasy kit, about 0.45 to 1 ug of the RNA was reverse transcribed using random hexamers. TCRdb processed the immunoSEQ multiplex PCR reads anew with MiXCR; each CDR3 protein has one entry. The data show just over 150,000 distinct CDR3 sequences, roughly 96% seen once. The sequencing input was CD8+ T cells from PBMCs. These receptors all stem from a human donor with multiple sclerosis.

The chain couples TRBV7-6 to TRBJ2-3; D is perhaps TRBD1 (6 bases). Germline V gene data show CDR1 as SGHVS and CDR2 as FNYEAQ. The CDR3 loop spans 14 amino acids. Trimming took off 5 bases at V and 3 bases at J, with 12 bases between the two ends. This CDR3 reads CASSNREGTDTQYF. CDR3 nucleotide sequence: TGTGCCAGCAGCAACAGGGAAGGGACAGATACGCAGTATTTT.

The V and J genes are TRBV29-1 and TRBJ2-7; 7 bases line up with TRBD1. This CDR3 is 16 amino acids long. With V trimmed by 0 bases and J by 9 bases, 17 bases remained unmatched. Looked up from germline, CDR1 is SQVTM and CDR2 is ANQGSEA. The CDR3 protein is CSVEERRSGGPRAQYF. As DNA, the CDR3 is TGCAGCGTTGAAGAACGGAGGTCAGGGGGACCACGGGCGCAGTACTTC.

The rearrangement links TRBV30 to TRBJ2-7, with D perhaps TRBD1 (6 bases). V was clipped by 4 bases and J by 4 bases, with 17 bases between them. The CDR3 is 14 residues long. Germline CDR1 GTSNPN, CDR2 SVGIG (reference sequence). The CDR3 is CAWTLYGQGYEQYF. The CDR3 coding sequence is TGTGCCTGGACTCTGTACGGCCAGGGGTACGAGCAGTACTTC.

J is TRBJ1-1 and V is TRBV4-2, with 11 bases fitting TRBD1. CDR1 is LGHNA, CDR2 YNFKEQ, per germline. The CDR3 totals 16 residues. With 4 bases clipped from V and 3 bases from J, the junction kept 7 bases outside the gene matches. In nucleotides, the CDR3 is TGTGCCAGCAGCCCTCCCCGGACAGGGGGCTACACTGAAGCTTTCTTT. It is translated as CASSPPRTGGYTEAFF.

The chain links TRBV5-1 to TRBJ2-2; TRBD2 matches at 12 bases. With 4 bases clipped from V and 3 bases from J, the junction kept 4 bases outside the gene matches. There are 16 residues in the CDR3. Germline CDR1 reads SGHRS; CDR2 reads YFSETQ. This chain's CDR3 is CASSQGTSGYTGELFF. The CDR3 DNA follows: TGCGCCAGCAGCCAGGGGACTAGCGGGTACACCGGGGAGCTGTTTTTT.

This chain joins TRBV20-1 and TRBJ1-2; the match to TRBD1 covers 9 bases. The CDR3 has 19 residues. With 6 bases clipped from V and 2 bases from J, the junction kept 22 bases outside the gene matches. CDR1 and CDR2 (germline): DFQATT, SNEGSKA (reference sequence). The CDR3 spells CSALGTLNSQGASNYGYTF. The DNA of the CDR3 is TGCAGTGCCCTCGGGACCCTAAACTCACAGGGGGCGTCGAACTATGGCTACACCTTC.

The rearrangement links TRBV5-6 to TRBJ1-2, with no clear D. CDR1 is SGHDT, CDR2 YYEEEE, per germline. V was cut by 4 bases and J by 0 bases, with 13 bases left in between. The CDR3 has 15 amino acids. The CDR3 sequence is CASSQAAPANYGYTF. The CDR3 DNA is TGTGCCAGCAGCCAAGCGGCACCTGCTAACTATGGCTACACCTTC.

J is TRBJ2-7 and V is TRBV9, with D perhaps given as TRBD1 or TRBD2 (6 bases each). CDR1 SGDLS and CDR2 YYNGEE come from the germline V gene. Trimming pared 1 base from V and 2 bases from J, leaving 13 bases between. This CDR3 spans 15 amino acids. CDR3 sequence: CASSVTPGATYEQYF. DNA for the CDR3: TGTGCCAGCAGCGTAACTCCGGGGGCCACCTACGAGCAGTACTTC.

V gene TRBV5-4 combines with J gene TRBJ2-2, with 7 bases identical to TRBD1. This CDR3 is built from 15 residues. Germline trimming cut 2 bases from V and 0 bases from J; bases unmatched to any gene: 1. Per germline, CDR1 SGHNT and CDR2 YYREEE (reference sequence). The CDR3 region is CASSLGTANTGELFF. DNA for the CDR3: TGTGCCAGCAGCTTAGGGACAGCGAACACCGGGGAGCTGTTTTTT. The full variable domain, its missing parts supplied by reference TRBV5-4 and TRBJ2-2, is ETGVTQSPTHLIKTRGQQVTLRCSSQSGHNTVSWYQQALGQGPQFIFQYYREEENGRGNFPPRFSGLQFPNYSSELNVNALELDDSALYLCASSLGTANTGELFFGEGSRLTVL.

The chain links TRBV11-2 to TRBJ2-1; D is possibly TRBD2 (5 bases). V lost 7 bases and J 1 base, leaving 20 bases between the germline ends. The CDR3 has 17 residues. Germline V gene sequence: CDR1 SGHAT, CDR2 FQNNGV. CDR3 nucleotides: TGTGCCAGCACCCCATATTACGGGGTAGATTCCTACAATGAGCAGTTCTTC. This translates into CASTPYYGVDSYNEQFF.

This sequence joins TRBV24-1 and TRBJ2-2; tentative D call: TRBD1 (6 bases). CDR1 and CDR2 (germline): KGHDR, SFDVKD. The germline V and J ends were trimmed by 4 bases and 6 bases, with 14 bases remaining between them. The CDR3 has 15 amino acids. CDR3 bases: TGTGCCACCAGTGACGGGACATGGCCCTCCGGGGAGCTGTTTTTT. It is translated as CATSDGTWPSGELFF.

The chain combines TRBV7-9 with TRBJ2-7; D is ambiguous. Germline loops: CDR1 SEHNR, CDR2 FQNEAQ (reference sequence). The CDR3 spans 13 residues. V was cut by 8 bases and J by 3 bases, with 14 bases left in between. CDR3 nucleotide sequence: TGTGCCAGCGGGTCCTCCCAGGTCTACGAGCAGTACGTC. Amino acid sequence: CASGSSQVYEQYV.

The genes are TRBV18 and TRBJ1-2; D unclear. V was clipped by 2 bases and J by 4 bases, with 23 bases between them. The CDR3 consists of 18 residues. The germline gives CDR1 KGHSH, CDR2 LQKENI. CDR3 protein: CASSPTVGLVGLSYGYTF. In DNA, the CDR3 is TGTGCCAGCTCACCAACAGTAGGGTTGGTTGGTTTGAGCTATGGCTACACCTTC.

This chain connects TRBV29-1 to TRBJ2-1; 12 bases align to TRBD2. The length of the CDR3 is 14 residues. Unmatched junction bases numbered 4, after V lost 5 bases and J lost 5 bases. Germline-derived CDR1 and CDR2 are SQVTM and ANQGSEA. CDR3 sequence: CSVLGLAGNNEQFF. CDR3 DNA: TGCAGCGTTCTTGGACTAGCGGGGAACAATGAGCAGTTCTTC.

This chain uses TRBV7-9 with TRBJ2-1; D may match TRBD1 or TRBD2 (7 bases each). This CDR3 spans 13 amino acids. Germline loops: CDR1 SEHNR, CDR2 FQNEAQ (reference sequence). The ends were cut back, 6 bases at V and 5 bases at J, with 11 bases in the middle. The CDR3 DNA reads TGTGCCAGCAGGGGAGGGACAGACAATGAGCAGTTCTTC. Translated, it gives CASRGGTDNEQFF.

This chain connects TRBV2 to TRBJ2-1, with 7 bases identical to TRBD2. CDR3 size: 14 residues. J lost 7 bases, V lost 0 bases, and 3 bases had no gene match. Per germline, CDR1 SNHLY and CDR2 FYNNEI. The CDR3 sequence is CASSEAIGGNEQFF. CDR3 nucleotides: TGTGCCAGCAGTGAAGCAATCGGGGGGAATGAGCAGTTCTTC.

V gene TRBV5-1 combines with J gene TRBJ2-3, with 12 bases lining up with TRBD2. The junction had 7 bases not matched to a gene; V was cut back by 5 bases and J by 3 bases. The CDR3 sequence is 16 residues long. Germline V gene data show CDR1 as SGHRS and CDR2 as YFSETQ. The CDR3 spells CASRSGLAGDTDTQYF. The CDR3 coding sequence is TGCGCCAGCAGATCGGGACTAGCGGGCGATACAGATACGCAGTATTTT.

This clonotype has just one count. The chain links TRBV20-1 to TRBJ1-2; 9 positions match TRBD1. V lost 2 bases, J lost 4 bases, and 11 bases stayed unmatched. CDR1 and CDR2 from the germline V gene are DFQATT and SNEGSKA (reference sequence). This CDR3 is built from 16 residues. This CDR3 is CSARPRWTGDGYGYTF. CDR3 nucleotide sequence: TGCAGTGCTAGACCAAGATGGACAGGGGATGGCTATGGCTACACCTTC.

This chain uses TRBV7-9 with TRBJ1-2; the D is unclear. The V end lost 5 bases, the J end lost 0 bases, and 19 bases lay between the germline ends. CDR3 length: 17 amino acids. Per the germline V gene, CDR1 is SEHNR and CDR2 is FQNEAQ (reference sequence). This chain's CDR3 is CASSREVDFGSNYGYTF. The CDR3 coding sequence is TGTGCCAGCAGCCGCGAGGTTGATTTCGGGTCTAACTATGGCTACACCTTC. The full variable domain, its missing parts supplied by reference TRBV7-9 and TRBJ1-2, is DTGVSQNPRHKITKRGQNVTFRCDPISEHNRLYWYRQTLGQGPEFLTYFQNEAQLEKSRLLSDRFSAERPKGSFSTLEIQRTEQGDSAMYLCASSREVDFGSNYGYTFGSGTRLTVV.

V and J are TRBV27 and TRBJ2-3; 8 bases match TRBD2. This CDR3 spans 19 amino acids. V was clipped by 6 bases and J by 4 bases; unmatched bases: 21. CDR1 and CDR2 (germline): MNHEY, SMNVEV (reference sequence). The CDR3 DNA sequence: TGTGCCAGCAGCACCGCTAGCCCCTCACAGGACGGGAGGGCAGATACGCAGTATTTT. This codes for CASSTASPSQDGRADTQYF.

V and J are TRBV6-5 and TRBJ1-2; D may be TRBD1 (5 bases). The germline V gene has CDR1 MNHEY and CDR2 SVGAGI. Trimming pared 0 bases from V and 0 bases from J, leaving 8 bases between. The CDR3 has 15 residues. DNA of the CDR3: TGTGCCAGCAGTTACTCGCAGACAGCTAACTATGGCTACACCTTC. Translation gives CASSYSQTANYGYTF.

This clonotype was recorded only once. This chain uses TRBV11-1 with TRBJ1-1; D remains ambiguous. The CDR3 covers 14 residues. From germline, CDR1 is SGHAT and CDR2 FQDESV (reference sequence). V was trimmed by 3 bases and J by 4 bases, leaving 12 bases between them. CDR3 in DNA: TGTGCCAGCAGCTTCTCGAGGGATAGCACTGAAGCTTTCTTT. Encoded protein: CASSFSRDSTEAFF.

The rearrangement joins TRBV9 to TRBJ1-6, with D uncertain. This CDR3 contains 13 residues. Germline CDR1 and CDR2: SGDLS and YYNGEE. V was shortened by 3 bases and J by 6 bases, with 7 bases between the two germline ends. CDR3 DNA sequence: TGTGCCAGCAGCGAGGGAGGTAATTCACCCCTCCACTTT. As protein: CASSEGGNSPLHF.